This TCR beta chain was documented in a study of T cells after yellow fever vaccination. The V and J ends lost 1 base and 1 base respectively, with 12 bases between them. Per the germline V gene, CDR1 is SGHTA and CDR2 is FQGNSA. The CDR3 has 16 residues. TCRdb re-derived calls from the 5' RACE reads in MiXCR, one entry per CDR3 protein. In the table there are about 360,000 distinct CDR3 sequences, more than 5.5% of which are singletons. The table lists this clonotype with many counts. The receptor comes from a young man who received the YFV17D yellow fever vaccine. The gene calls are TRBV7-2 and TRBJ2-3; D unresolved. Sequencing used PBMCs, obtained 5 days after the yellow fever booster vaccination. CDR3: CASSLVYLVGTDTQYF. CDR3 DNA: TGTGCCAGCAGCTTAGTGTATCTCGTTGGCACAGATACGCAGTATTTT.